The 7 T cell receptor beta chains reported below all come from one sample, sequenced in a study of blood T cell repertoires in COVID-19. The data were produced by immunoSEQ multiplex PCR, yet TCRdb's version contains in-frame clones alone and is incomplete. The sample yields 300,000 or so clones, roughly 91% seen once. The sample taken for sequencing was PBMCs or T cells enriched from blood (not recorded which). The receptors were gathered from a woman aged 50 to 60 who had been exposed to COVID-19.

CDR3 region: CASSTGTANTEAFF. CDR3 nucleotides: TGTGCCAGCAGCACCGGGACAGCGAACACTGAAGCTTTCTTT. V and J are TRBV7-9 and TRBJ1-1; 7 nucleotides align to TRBD1. V was clipped by 5 bases and J by 1 base; unmatched bases: 4. Germline CDR1 and CDR2: SEHNR and FQNEAQ (reference sequence). The CDR3 sequence is 14 residues long.

V is TRBV7-9 and J is TRBJ1-4, with D possibly being TRBD1 (5 bases). Trimming left V 5 bases short and J 5 bases short, with 15 bases between. Germline V lookup: CDR1 SEHNR, CDR2 FQNEAQ (reference sequence). The CDR3 loop spans 15 amino acids. The CDR3 DNA is TGTGCCAGCAGCCTCCTGAACGGGGGAAATGAAAAACTGTTTTTT. Amino acid sequence: CASSLLNGGNEKLFF.

The gene calls are TRBV3-1 (or the pseudogene TRBV3-2) and TRBJ2-7; tentatively, D is TRBD1 (6 bases). Germline CDR1 LGHDT, CDR2 YNNKEL (reference sequence). Trimming shortened V by 4 bases and J by 4 bases, and 14 bases separated the two germline ends. The CDR3 sequence is 14 residues long. CDR3 in amino acids: CASSPRLGAYEQYF. Here the CDR3 DNA reads TGTGCCAGCAGCCCTCGATTGGGGGCATACGAGCAGTACTTC.

The J gene is TRBJ1-1, the V gene TRBV30, with D unresolved. Trimming removed 0 bases at V and 10 bases at J, with 9 bases between. The germline V gene encodes CDR1 GTSNPN and CDR2 SVGIG (reference sequence). The CDR3 length is 11 residues. The CDR3 coding sequence is TGTGCCTGGAGTGTAACAAGTCTAGCTTTCTTT. This encodes CAWSVTSLAFF.

This clone appeared once. The rearrangement links TRBV11-2 to TRBJ1-2; D remains unclear. This CDR3 region has 15 residues. CDR1 and CDR2 (germline): SGHAT, FQNNGV. V dropped 5 bases and J dropped 8 bases, with 21 bases sitting between them. The CDR3 reads CASSPLAWQDEGYTF. Here the CDR3 DNA reads TGTGCCAGCAGCCCCCTCGCCTGGCAGGATGAAGGCTACACCTTC. The full variable domain, completed using reference TRBV11-2 and TRBJ1-2, is EAGVAQSPRYKIIEKRQSVAFWCNPISGHATLYWYQQILGQGPKLLIQFQNNGVVDDSQLPKDRFSAERLKGVDSTLKIQPAKLEDSAVYLCASSPLAWQDEGYTFGSGTRLTVV.

V gene TRBV18 combines with J gene TRBJ2-5, with D maybe TRBD1 (7 bases). V was shortened by 2 bases and J by 4 bases, with 11 bases between the two germline ends. Germline V gene lookup returns CDR1 KGHSH and CDR2 LQKENI. This CDR3 has 14 amino acids. The CDR3, as DNA: TGTGCCAGCTCACCAAACAGGGGAGGAGAGACCCAGTACTTC. This sequence encodes CASSPNRGGETQYF.

The CDR3 reads CATSRVGGVNEKLFF. The CDR3 bases are TGTGCCACCAGCAGAGTTGGGGGCGTTAATGAAAAACTGTTTTTT. The genes are TRBV15 and TRBJ1-4; TRBD1 might be the D (6 bases). Trimming left V 1 base short and J 4 bases short, with 10 bases between. CDR1 is LNHNV, CDR2 YYDKDF, per germline (reference sequence). The CDR3 covers 15 residues.